The 26 T cell receptor beta chains in this list originate from one sample, sequenced in a study of siplizumab effects on memory and regulatory T cells. The repertoire was sequenced with immunoSEQ multiplex PCR; TCRdb's copy has only in-frame clones and lacks some. The sample includes tens of thousands of clones, 80% to 90% of them seen just once. The sequenced sample consisted of Tregs sorted from blood. The source of these receptors is a human donor in good health.

J is TRBJ2-7 and V is TRBV6-1, with 8 bases lining up with TRBD1. The length of the CDR3 is 14 residues. The germline V gene encodes CDR1 MNHNS and CDR2 SASEGT. After removal of 6 bases from V and 3 bases from J, the junction contained 7 bases not matched to a gene. The CDR3 DNA sequence: TGTGCCAGCAGCGTGACCGGGACAGGCTACGAGCAGTACTTC. It specifies CASSVTGTGYEQYF.

This rearrangement joins TRBV6-1 to TRBJ2-7; D is unresolved. Trimming took off 6 bases at V and 2 bases at J, with 5 bases between the two ends. This CDR3 contains 11 residues. Germline CDR1 MNHNS, CDR2 SASEGT. CDR3 protein: CASRRTYEQYF. CDR3 coding DNA: TGTGCCAGCAGACGAACCTACGAGCAGTACTTC.

The chain recombines TRBV7-3 with TRBJ2-1; 15 bases line up with TRBD2. The CDR3 consists of 16 residues. CDR1 SGHTA and CDR2 FQGTGA come from the germline V gene. V lost 4 bases to trimming and J lost 6 bases; unmatched junction nucleotides: 4. CDR3 DNA sequence: TGTGCCAGCAGCTCCCCGGGACTAGCGGGAGGCAATGAGCAGTTCTTC. This sequence encodes CASSSPGLAGGNEQFF.

The chain recombines TRBV7-9 with TRBJ1-5; D might be TRBD1 (5 bases). Germline V lookup: CDR1 SEHNR, CDR2 FQNEAQ (reference sequence). The V end lost 5 bases, the J end lost 7 bases, and 9 bases lay between the germline ends. The CDR3 extends over 12 amino acids. CDR3 amino acids: CASSVGGQPQHF. The DNA of the CDR3 is TGTGCCAGCAGCGTGGGGGGGCAGCCCCAGCATTTT. Drawing the rest from reference TRBV7-9 and TRBJ1-5, the complete variable domain is DTGVSQNPRHKITKRGQNVTFRCDPISEHNRLYWYRQTLGQGPEFLTYFQNEAQLEKSRLLSDRFSAERPKGSFSTLEIQRTEQGDSAMYLCASSVGGQPQHFGDGTRLSIL.

The rearrangement links TRBV11-2 to TRBJ2-5; TRBD1 matches 8 bases. The CDR3 consists of 15 residues. Germline V CDR1 and CDR2: SGHAT, FQNNGV. The V gene end was trimmed by 3 bases and the J gene end by 4 bases; junction bases not matched to a gene: 7. In DNA, the CDR3 is TGTGCCAGCAGCTTGAACAGGGGGGCTGGAGAGACCCAGTACTTC. Residues: CASSLNRGAGETQYF.

The chain has TRBV19 and TRBJ1-2; 9 bases are a match to TRBD1. The CDR3 totals 15 residues. Unmatched junction bases numbered 8, after V lost 4 bases and J lost 5 bases. Germline V gene data show CDR1 as LNHDA and CDR2 as SQIVND (reference sequence). Here the CDR3 reads CASSTRGGTGYGYTF. CDR3 DNA: TGTGCCAGTAGTACCAGAGGTGGGACAGGGTATGGCTACACCTTC.

This sequence joins TRBV7-9 and TRBJ2-1; possibly TRBD2 for D (5 bases). CDR3 length: 14 amino acids. Trimming shortened V by 6 bases and J by 7 bases, and 16 bases separated the two germline ends. The germline V gene has CDR1 SEHNR and CDR2 FQNEAQ (reference sequence). The DNA of the CDR3 is TGTGCCAGCAGAACGGATTCGGGAACTAATGAGCAGTTCTTC. This codes for CASRTDSGTNEQFF.

V and J are TRBV12-5 and TRBJ1-5; D uncertain. Germline V lookup: CDR1 LGHNT, CDR2 FRNRAP. V was shortened by 1 base and J by 0 bases, with 19 bases between the two germline ends. The CDR3 has 19 amino acids. The DNA of the CDR3 is TGTGCTAGTGGTTTGGCCCGCCCCCTCGGACGGTATAGCAATCAGCCCCAGCATTTT. Amino acids: CASGLARPLGRYSNQPQHF.

The chain joins TRBV7-9 to TRBJ2-6; 8 nucleotides align to TRBD1. Germline assignment: CDR1 SEHNR and CDR2 FQNEAQ (reference sequence). J lost 0 bases, V lost 7 bases, and 11 bases had no gene match. This CDR3 is built from 18 residues. In DNA form, the CDR3 reads TGTGCCAGCAAACAATACGGACAGGGTAGCTCTGGGGCCAACGTCCTGACTTTC. Translating gives CASKQYGQGSSGANVLTF.

The J gene is TRBJ2-3, the V gene TRBV10-3; D unresolved. Trimming pared 6 bases from V and 4 bases from J, leaving 11 bases between. This CDR3 has 13 residues. Per germline, CDR1 ENHRY and CDR2 SYGVKD. CDR3 in amino acids: CAIRAHGADTQYF. The CDR3 DNA is TGTGCCATCAGGGCCCATGGTGCAGATACGCAGTATTTT.

The chain links TRBV10-3 to TRBJ2-3, with D tentatively TRBD1 or TRBD2 (10 bases each). The CDR3 is made up of 22 amino acids. The germline gives CDR1 ENHRY, CDR2 SYGVKD. The V gene lost 6 bases and the J gene lost 2 bases, with 36 bases spanning the gap. CDR3 nucleotides: TGTGCCATCAGACCGGGACAGGGGACGGCTAGCGGGAGAGCGGGGGCCACAGATACGCAGTATTTT. Translation gives CAIRPGQGTASGRAGATDTQYF.

The genes are TRBV4-3 and TRBJ2-6, with D possibly called TRBD1 or TRBD2 (5 bases each). Germline CDR1 and CDR2: LGHNA and YSLEER. Between the trimmed V and J ends, which lost 0 bases and 0 bases, there was a span of 12 bases. CDR3 size: 18 residues. In DNA form, the CDR3 reads TGCGCCAGCAGCCAAGAGATAATGGGGACCTCTGGGGCCAACGTCCTGACTTTC. This translates into CASSQEIMGTSGANVLTF.

The chain carries TRBV6-5 and TRBJ2-7; D gene uncertain. Between the trimmed V and J ends, which lost 0 bases and 2 bases, there was a span of 11 bases. Germline values: CDR1 MNHEY, CDR2 SVGAGI. The CDR3 runs 15 residues. The CDR3 DNA is TGTGCCAGCAGTTACTCGCGCAGGACCCCCTACGAGCAGTACTTC. It codes for CASSYSRRTPYEQYF.

The CDR3 is CASSFTPRTMGPYNSPLHF. CDR3 DNA sequence: TGCGCCAGCAGCTTCACCCCCCGGACTATGGGGCCTTATAATTCACCCCTCCACTTT. This chain connects TRBV5-1 to TRBJ1-6; tentative D call: TRBD1 (5 bases). Trimming stripped 2 bases from V and 4 bases from J, with 22 bases between. CDR1 is SGHRS, CDR2 YFSETQ, per germline. This CDR3 has 19 amino acids.

The chain joins TRBV19 to TRBJ1-2; 9 positions match TRBD1. The V gene end was trimmed by 5 bases and the J gene end by 3 bases; junction bases not matched to a gene: 7. The CDR3 spans 15 residues. CDR1 is LNHDA and CDR2 is SQIVND in the germline V gene (reference sequence). CDR3 sequence: CASSLPGTGYYGYTF. The CDR3 DNA reads as TGTGCCAGTAGTTTACCCGGGACAGGGTACTATGGCTACACCTTC.

In its sample, this clone was seen a few times. V is TRBV2 and J is TRBJ1-3, with TRBD1 matching 8 bases. CDR3 length equals 14 residues. CDR1 and CDR2 (germline): SNHLY, FYNNEI. With 7 bases clipped from V and 1 base from J, the junction kept 3 bases outside the gene matches. The CDR3 DNA reads TGTGCCAGCAACAGGGGGGTGTCTGGAAACACCATATATTTT. Its translation: CASNRGVSGNTIYF.

V is TRBV28 and J is TRBJ2-7; 8 bases are a match to TRBD2. The CDR3 contains 17 residues. The germline CDR1 and CDR2 sequences are MDHEN and SYDVKM. With V trimmed by 2 bases and J by 0 bases, 9 bases remained unmatched. This CDR3 reads CASSLLSGGIDSYEQYF. As DNA, the CDR3 is TGTGCCAGCAGTTTACTTTCGGGAGGGATTGACTCCTACGAGCAGTACTTC.

The chain carries TRBV28 and TRBJ1-2, with 7 bases aligning to TRBD1. The CDR3 consists of 15 residues. Germline CDR1 MDHEN, CDR2 SYDVKM. V shed 5 bases and J 3 bases; nucleotides not matched to a gene: 9. CDR3 protein: CASSPKLGTDYGYTF. CDR3 bases: TGTGCCAGCAGTCCCAAACTAGGGACAGACTATGGCTACACCTTC.

The chain is built from TRBV7-9 and TRBJ2-7; weak D call: TRBD1 (6 bases). The CDR3 covers 14 residues. V lost 1 base to trimming and J lost 3 bases, with 10 bases between them. The germline V gene has CDR1 SEHNR and CDR2 FQNEAQ (reference sequence). The CDR3 DNA sequence: TGTGCCAGCAGCTTAGACCAGGGGTTCTACGAGCAGTACTTC. It encodes CASSLDQGFYEQYF.

The table lists this clone with a count of one. The gene calls are TRBV7-9 and TRBJ1-3; D is uncertain. The CDR3 spans 16 residues. The V end lost 3 bases, the J end lost 1 base, and 13 bases lay between the germline ends. Looked up from germline, CDR1 is SEHNR and CDR2 is FQNEAQ (reference sequence). DNA of the CDR3: TGTGCCAGCAGCTTGTCCGGACGCCTATCTGGAAACACCATATATTTT. Its protein product is CASSLSGRLSGNTIYF.

The V call is TRBV29-1, the J call TRBJ2-5; tentatively, D is TRBD2 (5 bases). The CDR3 has 17 amino acids. Germline V gene sequence: CDR1 SQVTM, CDR2 ANQGSEA. V gave up 6 bases and J gave up 5 bases, with 28 bases separating them. The CDR3 bases are TGCAGCGTCCGTCCGTCTAGAAATTGGCCCCGAGGGGAGACCCAGTACTTC. This translates into CSVRPSRNWPRGETQYF.

This clone has just one count. This chain joins TRBV2 and TRBJ2-6; D is perhaps TRBD1 (5 bases). This CDR3 has 16 residues. Germline V gives CDR1 SNHLY, CDR2 FYNNEI. V lost 5 bases and J 0 bases, leaving 11 bases between the germline ends. CDR3 sequence reads: CASSSSRVSGANVLTF. DNA of the CDR3: TGTGCCAGCAGTTCAAGCAGGGTCTCTGGGGCCAACGTCCTGACTTTC.

The chain links TRBV6-5 to TRBJ1-1; D perhaps matches TRBD1 (5 bases). Germline V gene lookup returns CDR1 MNHEY and CDR2 SVGAGI. V shed 6 bases and J shed 7 bases, with 21 bases lying between them. The CDR3 extends over 15 amino acids. The CDR3: CASRALGGAEGEAFF. CDR3 coding DNA: TGTGCCAGCAGGGCCCTGGGAGGGGCTGAGGGTGAAGCTTTCTTT.

The chain uses TRBV5-3 and TRBJ1-4, with TRBD1 matching over 7 bases. TRBV5-3 is given ORF status, its function remaining uncertain. CDR3 size: 13 residues. Unmatched junction bases numbered 4, after V lost 8 bases and J lost 3 bases. CDR3 DNA: TGTGCCAGCTTCGGGACAGCTAATGAAAAACTGTTTTTT. Translating it yields CASFGTANEKLFF.

This clone was recorded a few times. The rearrangement links TRBV15 to TRBJ1-5; D not certain. Germline loops: CDR1 LNHNV, CDR2 YYDKDF (reference sequence). Between the trimmed V and J ends, which lost 6 bases and 3 bases, there was a span of 15 bases. The CDR3 is 15 amino acids. CDR3 coding DNA: TGTGCCACCAGTCTCTCCGCCCAATTCAATCAGCCCCAGCATTTT. Its protein product is CATSLSAQFNQPQHF.

The chain uses TRBV7-6 and TRBJ2-1, with D unclear. Germline V lookup: CDR1 SGHVS, CDR2 FNYEAQ. This CDR3 comprises 14 residues. Trimming took off 7 bases at V and 2 bases at J, with 12 bases between the two ends. The CDR3 coding sequence is TGTGCCAGCAACTTGGGCGGTACCTACAATGAGCAGTTCTTC. Protein: CASNLGGTYNEQFF.